This TCR beta chain was captured in a study of PD-1 blockade in mismatch repair-deficient tumors. Background on the study: All were previously treated, progressing patients with about a dozen mismatch repair-deficient cancer types. Broader study findings: Tumor-resident clones, often undetectable pretreatment in blood, expanded then contracted after pembrolizumab.

V lost 1 base to trimming and J lost 9 bases, with 15 bases between them. CDR1 is SGHDN and CDR2 is FVKESK in the germline V gene. The CDR3 contains 14 residues. About this clone itself: As yet, its antigen is unknown.

The data were produced by immunoSEQ multiplex PCR, yet TCRdb's version contains in-frame clones alone and is incomplete. The table lists tens of thousands of clones, more than 75% of them singletons. Every patient had mismatch repair deficiency by PCR or immunohistochemistry. Sequenced here: peripheral blood, sampled 4 weeks after starting pembrolizumab. The TCR comes from an adult with mismatch repair-deficient cancer. The rearrangement joins TRBV14 to TRBJ2-5, with D perhaps matching TRBD1 or TRBD2 (5 bases each). DNA for the CDR3: TGTGCCAGCAGCCAAGTCACAGGCCAGGAGGCCCAGTACTTC. This sequence encodes CASSQVTGQEAQYF.